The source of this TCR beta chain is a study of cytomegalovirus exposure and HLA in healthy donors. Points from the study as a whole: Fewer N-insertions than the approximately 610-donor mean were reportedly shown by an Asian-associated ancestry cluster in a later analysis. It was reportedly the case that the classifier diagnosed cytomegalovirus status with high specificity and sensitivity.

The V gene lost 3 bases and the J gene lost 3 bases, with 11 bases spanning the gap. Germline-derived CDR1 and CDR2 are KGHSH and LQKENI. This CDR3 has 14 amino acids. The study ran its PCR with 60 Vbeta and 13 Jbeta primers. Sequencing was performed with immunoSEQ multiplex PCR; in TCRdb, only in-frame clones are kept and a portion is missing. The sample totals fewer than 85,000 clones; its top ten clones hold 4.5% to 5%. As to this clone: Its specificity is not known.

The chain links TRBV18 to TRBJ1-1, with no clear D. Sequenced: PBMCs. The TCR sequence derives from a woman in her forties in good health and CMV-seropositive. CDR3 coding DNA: TGTGCCAGCTCACCTATGGGTCGGGACACTGAAGCTTTCTTT. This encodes CASSPMGRDTEAFF. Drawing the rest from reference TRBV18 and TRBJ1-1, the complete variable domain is NAGVMQNPRHLVRRRGQEARLRCSPMKGHSHVYWYRQLPEEGLKFMVYLQKENIIDESGMPKERFSAEFPKEGPSILRIQQVVRGDSAAYFCASSPMGRDTEAFFGQGTRLTVV.